This record covers a single T cell receptor beta chain. Per the authors' pipeline: Nucleated cell counts were estimated from reference gene primer amplification. Assay used: immunoSEQ multiplex PCR; TCRdb lists only in-frame clones, some missing. V and J calls and clone size are as listed in that table; D and trimming were resolved from the DNA. The sample lists about 58,000 clones, 84% seen once, with roughly a tenth in the top ten. Seattle enrolled patients during active infection and tracked them longitudinally. The sample comes from a study of blood T cell repertoires in COVID-19. Study-level background: Italy, Spain and the United States were the sources of the convalescent and acute COVID-19 samples. T cells, B-cell-depleted T cells, or PBMCs provided the cDNA or gDNA that served as material.

V was shortened by 3 bases and J by 7 bases, with 6 bases between the two germline ends. The CDR3 runs to 12 residues. Germline V gene data show CDR1 as SGHDN and CDR2 as FVKESK. Sequencing was done on a sample of peripheral blood. The source of this sequence is a man older than 75 with COVID-19, enrolled during active disease. The chain combines TRBV14 with TRBJ2-2; tentative D call: TRBD2 (5 bases). CDR3 coding DNA: TGTGCCAGCAGCCAGGCGGGCGGGGAGCTGTTTTTT. Its protein product is CASSQAGGELFF.